What follows are 7 T cell receptor beta chains derived from one specimen sequenced in a study of T cell responses to AZD1222 COVID-19 vaccine. This table comes from immunoSEQ multiplex PCR, and its TCRdb copy is limited to in-frame clones, with some not included. Of about 180,000 clones in the sample, around 90% were seen once. The source material was peripheral blood, sampled on day 0 of AZD1222 vaccination. These receptors originate from an adult in good health.

The CDR3 nucleotides are TGTGCCTGGACCGCCGGGGCGGGACAGGGTGAAGCTTTCTTT. This translates into CAWTAGAGQGEAFF. The rearrangement links TRBV30 to TRBJ1-1; 9 bases are shared with TRBD1. J gave up 7 bases and V 4 bases, and 10 bases lay outside the gene matches. The CDR3 has 14 residues. Germline V gives CDR1 GTSNPN, CDR2 SVGIG (reference sequence). Full variable domain (rest looked up from reference TRBV30 and TRBJ1-1): SQTIHQWPATLVQPVGSPLSLECTVEGTSNPNLYWYRQAAGRGLQLLFYSVGIGQISSEVPQNLSASRPQDRQFILSSKKLLLSDSGFYLCAWTAGAGQGEAFFGQGTRLTVV.

The chain recombines TRBV19 with TRBJ2-4, with D uncertain. The germline V and J ends were trimmed by 4 bases and 0 bases, with 10 bases remaining between them. This CDR3 has 15 residues. Germline CDR1 and CDR2: LNHDA and SQIVND (reference sequence). The CDR3 spells CASSRRDLAKNIQYF. The DNA for the CDR3 is TGTGCCAGTAGTAGGCGTGATCTAGCCAAAAACATTCAGTACTTC.

This clone appeared once. This sequence joins TRBV2 and TRBJ2-2, with TRBD2 matching over 7 bases. Germline V gene data show CDR1 as SNHLY and CDR2 as FYNNEI. Trimming removed 4 bases from V and 7 bases from J; junction bases left unmatched: 3. The CDR3 sequence is 13 residues long. The CDR3 sequence is CASSAWEGGELFF. In DNA, the CDR3 is TGTGCCAGCAGTGCTTGGGAGGGCGGGGAGCTGTTTTTT.

This CDR3 is CASGLSADYTILNEQFF. Here the CDR3 DNA reads TGTGCTAGTGGTTTGTCCGCCGACTACACCATCTTAAATGAGCAGTTCTTC. V is TRBV12-5 and J is TRBJ2-1; a weak D match, TRBD2 (5 bases). CDR3 length equals 17 residues. From germline, CDR1 is LGHNT and CDR2 FRNRAP. Between the trimmed V and J ends, which lost 2 bases and 7 bases, there was a span of 21 bases. Based on the CDR3 plus reference TRBV12-5 and TRBJ2-1, the full variable domain is DARVTQTPRHKVTEMGQEVTMRCQPILGHNTVFWYRQTMMQGLELLAYFRNRAPLDDSGMPKDRFSAEMPDATLATLKIQPSEPRDSAVYFCASGLSADYTILNEQFFGPGTRLTVL.

J is TRBJ1-2 and V is TRBV7-6; D is undetermined. Trimming removed 2 bases from V and 1 base from J, with 11 bases in between. The CDR3 contains 15 residues. CDR1 and CDR2 (germline): SGHVS, FNYEAQ. The CDR3 here is CASSLSPGFNYGYTF. The CDR3 nucleotides are TGTGCCAGCAGCTTAAGCCCGGGCTTTAACTATGGCTACACCTTC.

The chain is built from TRBV11-2 and TRBJ2-5; D is possibly TRBD2 (5 bases). This CDR3 has 14 residues. In germline, CDR1 is SGHAT, CDR2 FQNNGV. V was cut by 0 bases and J by 4 bases, with 9 bases left in between. CDR3 amino acids: CASSLDTAGETQYF. DNA of the CDR3: TGTGCCAGCAGCTTAGATACGGCGGGAGAGACCCAGTACTTC.

This chain links TRBV9 with TRBJ1-1; TRBD1 aligns across 8 bases. With 4 bases clipped from V and 0 bases from J, the junction kept 8 bases outside the gene matches. CDR1 SGDLS and CDR2 YYNGEE come from the germline V gene. This CDR3 has 16 amino acids. CDR3 nucleotides: TGTGCCAGCAGCCCGGGGACAGGACACATGAACACTGAAGCTTTCTTT. It translates to CASSPGTGHMNTEAFF.